A selection of T cell receptor beta chains follows, all from one sample in a study of spatial heterogeneity in lung cancer. TCRdb passed the 5' RACE reads through MiXCR, listing each CDR3 protein once. Of about 20,000 distinct CDR3 sequences listed, 7.5% are singletons. The sample was lung tumor tissue, taken at surgery. These receptors were obtained from a male donor with early-stage non-small cell lung cancer. CDR3s include the opening cysteine and the closing phenylalanine or tryptophan. A D gene is named only where the DNA matches it firmly. Rows give clone size only sometimes, using once, few, many, or a class for an expanded clone.

j_call clone_size d_call v_call cdr3_aa cdr3_nt
TRBJ2-1 many NA TRBV24-1 CATSARRQWGPNEQFF TGTGCCACCAGTGCGCGGAGGCAGTGGGGTCCCAATGAGCAGTTCTTC
TRBJ2-1 NA NA TRBV28 CASSRLGNEQFF TGTGCCAGCAGTCGACTTGGCAATGAGCAGTTCTTC
TRBJ2-3 few TRBD2 TRBV13 CASSLSASGGFTQYF TGTGCCAGCAGCTTATCGGCTAGCGGGGGGTTTACGCAGTATTTT
TRBJ2-3 few NA TRBV24-1 CATSDSPRDTQYF TGTGCCACCAGTGATTCGCCCCGGGATACGCAGTATTTT
TRBJ1-5 medium-sized TRBD1 TRBV28 CASITGGGSQPQHF TGTGCCAGCATTACAGGGGGCGGAAGTCAGCCCCAGCATTTT
TRBJ1-5 many NA TRBV6-5 CASSPREYQPQHF TGTGCCAGCAGCCCTCGGGAGTATCAGCCCCAGCATTTT
TRBJ1-1 many NA TRBV11-2 CASSLRRNTEAFF TGTGCCAGCAGCTTAAGACGGAACACTGAAGCTTTCTTT
TRBJ2-7 few NA TRBV10-3 CAISEDSYEQYF TGTGCCATCAGTGAGGACAGCTACGAGCAGTACTTC
TRBJ1-5 many NA TRBV20-1 CSASPSAPGHSNQPQHF TGCAGTGCTAGCCCCTCTGCCCCTGGACATAGCAATCAGCCCCAGCATTTT
TRBJ1-4 many NA TRBV19 CASGRGYEKLFF TGTGCCAGCGGCAGGGGATATGAAAAACTGTTTTTT
TRBJ2-1 NA NA TRBV10-3 CAISEPGTPLPAF TGTGCCATCAGTGAGCCCGGGACCCCTCTCCCCGCCTTC
TRBJ1-2 NA NA TRBV5-1 CASSLDSYGYTF TGCGCCAGCAGCTTGGATAGCTATGGCTACACCTTC
TRBJ1-1 NA NA TRBV10-2 CASIVGSRGTEAFF TGCGCCAGCATTGTTGGCAGCCGGGGCACTGAAGCTTTCTTT
TRBJ2-5 NA NA TRBV10-3 CAISDTSKGQQTQYF TGTGCCATCAGTGATACTAGTAAGGGGCAACAGACCCAGTACTTC
TRBJ1-5 many NA TRBV4-2 CASSQGGGVRQPQHF TGTGCCAGCAGCCAAGGAGGGGGAGTACGGCAGCCCCAGCATTTT
TRBJ1-1 NA NA TRBV30 CAWSGQLNTEAFF TGTGCCTGGAGTGGACAGTTAAACACTGAAGCTTTCTTT
TRBJ1-4 few NA TRBV2 CASKGAPEKLFF TGTGCCAGCAAAGGGGCCCCTGAAAAACTGTTTTTT
TRBJ2-3 many NA TRBV5-4 CASSLTMGQGTDTQYF TGTGCCAGCAGCTTAACCATGGGGCAGGGCACAGATACGCAGTATTTT
TRBJ2-1 many NA TRBV20-1 CSAIQGNEQFF TGCAGTGCTATACAGGGCAATGAGCAGTTCTTC
TRBJ2-5 few NA TRBV9 CASSVDSASRETQYF TGTGCCAGCAGCGTCGACAGCGCCTCCCGGGAGACCCAGTACTTC
TRBJ2-4 many NA TRBV30 CAWSVPGLNIQYF TGTGCCTGGAGTGTCCCGGGACTAAACATTCAGTACTTC
TRBJ1-1 medium-sized NA TRBV7-8 CASKGEGTEAFF TGTGCCAGCAAGGGAGAGGGGACTGAAGCTTTCTTT
TRBJ1-1 many NA TRBV6-2/TRBV6-3 CASSLRGGPNTEAFF TGTGCCAGCAGTTTACGCGGAGGCCCGAACACTGAAGCTTTCTTT
TRBJ2-7 few TRBD1 TRBV23-1 CASSQGTGESYEQYF TGCGCCAGCAGTCAGGGGACAGGGGAATCCTACGAGCAGTACTTC
TRBJ2-7 NA TRBD1 TRBV6-5 CASSYSGTGGTREQYF TGTGCCAGCAGTTACAGTGGGACAGGGGGGACTCGCGAGCAGTACTTC
TRBJ2-3 NA NA TRBV7-2 CASSQSTPKDTQYF TGTGCCAGCAGCCAATCAACCCCGAAGGATACGCAGTATTTT
TRBJ2-5 NA NA TRBV24-1 CATSGTAGETQYF TGTGCCACCAGCGGGACAGCGGGGGAGACCCAGTACTTC
TRBJ2-2 many TRBD1 TRBV6-5 CASSPTGGPTGELFF TGTGCCAGCAGTCCCACAGGGGGCCCCACCGGGGAGCTGTTTTTT
TRBJ2-7 many TRBD1 TRBV7-2 CASSYGTGDEQYF TGTGCCAGCAGCTACGGGACAGGGGACGAGCAGTACTTC
TRBJ2-1 NA NA TRBV3-1 CASRRGPGNEQFF TGTGCCAGCAGACGTGGCCCGGGGAATGAGCAGTTCTTC
TRBJ1-6 many TRBD1 TRBV7-6 CASSSGTANNSPLHF TGTGCCAGCAGCAGCGGGACAGCCAATAATTCACCCCTCCACTTT
TRBJ2-2 many NA TRBV5-1 CASSPPGLAGTGELFF TGCGCCAGCAGCCCGCCGGGACTTGCGGGTACCGGGGAGCTGTTTTTT
TRBJ1-1 many NA TRBV3-1 CASSQPHTEAFF TGTGCCAGCAGCCAACCGCACACTGAAGCTTTCTTT
TRBJ1-5 many NA TRBV5-1 CASSLRGDSNQPQHF TGCGCCAGCAGCTTAAGAGGGGATAGCAATCAGCCCCAGCATTTT
TRBJ1-6 many NA TRBV12-3/TRBV12-4 CASSLEGRWNSPLHF TGTGCCAGCAGTTTGGAAGGGAGGTGGAATTCACCCCTCCACTTT
TRBJ1-5 few NA TRBV6-6 CASSLYTANQPQHF TGTGCCAGCAGCCTCTACACAGCAAATCAGCCCCAGCATTTT
TRBJ1-2 many NA TRBV29-1 CAGNLFGTSKGYTF TGCGCGGGCAACCTGTTCGGGACTTCTAAGGGCTACACCTTC
TRBJ1-5 many NA TRBV28 CASRRAQMSNQPQHF TGTGCCAGCAGGCGAGCCCAAATGAGCAATCAGCCCCAGCATTTT
TRBJ1-4 NA NA TRBV19 CASSPSGVGEKLFF TGTGCCAGTAGTCCGTCTGGGGTGGGTGAAAAACTGTTTTTT
TRBJ1-1 many NA TRBV3-1 CASSQTENTEAFF TGTGCCAGCAGCCAGACAGAGAACACTGAAGCTTTCTTT
TRBJ2-7 many NA TRBV2 CASRAVAQQYF TGTGCCAGCAGGGCAGTAGCCCAGCAGTACTTC
TRBJ1-4 many NA TRBV4-1 CASSQDQGRATNEKLFF TGCGCCAGCAGCCAAGATCAAGGGCGAGCAACTAATGAAAAACTGTTTTTT
TRBJ1-1 many TRBD1 TRBV5-1 CASSIRQGVGTEAFF TGCGCCAGCAGCATCCGACAGGGGGTGGGCACTGAAGCTTTCTTT
TRBJ2-7 NA TRBD1 TRBV25-1 CASSGRDSTYEQYF TGTGCCAGCAGTGGCCGGGACAGTACCTACGAGCAGTACTTC
TRBJ2-5 many TRBD1 TRBV12-3/TRBV12-4 CASSPLEGAQETQYF TGTGCCAGCAGTCCCCTCGAGGGGGCCCAAGAGACCCAGTACTTC
TRBJ2-5 few NA TRBV7-8 CASSRDNIQETQYF TGTGCCAGCAGCCGCGACAACATTCAAGAGACCCAGTACTTC
TRBJ2-7 many NA TRBV20-1 CSAAPPDRASYEQYF TGCAGTGCCGCACCTCCAGACAGAGCATCCTACGAGCAGTACTTC
TRBJ2-3 few NA TRBV20-1 CSAPPRVTQYF TGCAGTGCTCCTCCACGGGTTACGCAGTATTTT
TRBJ2-6 medium-sized NA TRBV4-3 CASSQGGIRASGANVLTF TGCGCCAGCAGCCAAGGCGGGATACGGGCGTCTGGGGCCAACGTCCTGACTTTC
TRBJ2-3 many NA TRBV6-1 CASSKRGPSTDTQYF TGTGCCAGCAGTAAACGTGGGCCTAGCACAGATACGCAGTATTTT
TRBJ1-5 many TRBD1 TRBV12-3/TRBV12-4 CASSTDRGRVQPQHF TGTGCCAGCAGTACCGACAGGGGACGAGTTCAGCCCCAGCATTTT
TRBJ1-1 many NA TRBV11-2 CASSFQGNTEAFF TGTGCCAGCAGCTTTCAGGGAAACACTGAAGCTTTCTTT
TRBJ1-4 NA TRBD1 TRBV5-6 CASSFSDRDREKLFF TGTGCCAGCAGCTTCTCAGACAGGGATCGGGAAAAACTGTTTTTT
TRBJ2-3 medium-sized TRBD2 TRBV27 CENAREGFGDTQYF TGTGAAAACGCCCGGGAGGGCTTTGGAGATACGCAGTATTTT